A selection of T cell receptor beta chains follows, all from one sample in a study of PD-1 blockade in classical Hodgkin lymphoma. Only in-frame clones appear in the TCRdb table, and some are missing; sequencing was by immunoSEQ multiplex PCR. The table shows 5,000 to 7,000 clones, with 73% occurring only once. This sample comprised CD8+ T cells from blood, obtained before the fourth cycle of nivolumab. The receptors derive from a human donor with classical Hodgkin lymphoma. Each CDR3 is given with its conserved first and last residue. Each record gives: J gene, V gene, CDR3 protein.

j_gene: TRBJ2-7
v_gene: TRBV27
CDR3aa: CASSPGGEQYF

j_gene: TRBJ2-2
v_gene: TRBV2
CDR3aa: CASLRLVGGGELFF

j_gene: TRBJ2-7
v_gene: TRBV5-1
CDR3aa: CASSPADSYEQYF

j_gene: TRBJ1-2
v_gene: TRBV9
CDR3aa: CASSVEGGPNYGYTF

j_gene: TRBJ2-1
v_gene: TRBV5-8
CDR3aa: CASSLGLGEQFF

j_gene: TRBJ1-6
v_gene: TRBV7-9
CDR3aa: CASSDPQGLRGSPLHF

j_gene: TRBJ1-2
v_gene: TRBV15
CDR3aa: CATSRGGAGYGYTF

j_gene: TRBJ2-4
v_gene: TRBV18
CDR3aa: CASSPPLVAKNIQYF

j_gene: TRBJ1-4
v_gene: TRBV30
CDR3aa: CAWSEGRQFDEKLFF

j_gene: TRBJ1-5
v_gene: TRBV7-8
CDR3aa: CASSDRTGGLNQPQHF

j_gene: TRBJ2-7
v_gene: TRBV27
CDR3aa: CASSLRTEPLEQYF

j_gene: TRBJ1-1
v_gene: TRBV6-1
CDR3aa: CASKNLNTEAFF

j_gene: TRBJ1-4
v_gene: TRBV6-5
CDR3aa: CASSKGAIGEKLFF

j_gene: TRBJ2-3
v_gene: TRBV4-1
CDR3aa: CASSPTGEWGTDTQYF

j_gene: TRBJ2-2
v_gene: TRBV9
CDR3aa: CASSARRTNTGELFF

j_gene: TRBJ2-7
v_gene: TRBV6-1
CDR3aa: CASSEYLRDRGGEQYF

j_gene: TRBJ2-5
v_gene: TRBV5-3
CDR3aa: CASSSGPEQETQYF

j_gene: TRBJ2-7
v_gene: TRBV7-9
CDR3aa: CASSLVPYEQYF

j_gene: TRBJ2-1
v_gene: TRBV5-4
CDR3aa: CASSGVGGPLWEQFF

j_gene: TRBJ2-3
v_gene: TRBV29-1
CDR3aa: CSVDTGIRLTDTQYF

j_gene: TRBJ2-3
v_gene: TRBV4-3
CDR3aa: CASSSPSSDTQYF

j_gene: TRBJ2-7
v_gene: TRBV7-2
CDR3aa: CASGGGSLRENEQYF

j_gene: TRBJ2-7
v_gene: TRBV7-2
CDR3aa: CASSYLAGANYEQYF

j_gene: TRBJ1-2
v_gene: TRBV10-3
CDR3aa: CAISESLDSVRYYGYTF

j_gene: TRBJ1-3
v_gene: TRBV30
CDR3aa: CAWKRSGNTIYF

j_gene: TRBJ2-1
v_gene: TRBV27
CDR3aa: CASSLFKGGNEQFF

j_gene: TRBJ2-1
v_gene: TRBV28
CDR3aa: CATEGVSRPKAWNEQFF

j_gene: TRBJ1-2
v_gene: TRBV28
CDR3aa: CASSSPGRNYGYTF

j_gene: TRBJ1-2
v_gene: TRBV10-3
CDR3aa: CAISESIQINYGYTF

j_gene: TRBJ2-7
v_gene: TRBV7-6
CDR3aa: CASSRDMNEQYF

j_gene: TRBJ2-5
v_gene: TRBV23-1
CDR3aa: CASSQSRTGGLETQYF

j_gene: TRBJ2-7
v_gene: TRBV5-8
CDR3aa: CASSLRPYEQYF

j_gene: TRBJ1-2
v_gene: TRBV4-1
CDR3aa: CASSQVGLLAYGYTF

j_gene: TRBJ1-2
v_gene: TRBV7-2
CDR3aa: CASSLSRRIKGNYGYTF

j_gene: TRBJ1-2
v_gene: TRBV7-6
CDR3aa: CASSLETGSYGYTF

j_gene: TRBJ2-7
v_gene: TRBV19
CDR3aa: CASSMRDGTYEQYF

j_gene: TRBJ2-7
v_gene: TRBV2
CDR3aa: CASREGIYEQYF

j_gene: TRBJ2-1
v_gene: TRBV28
CDR3aa: CASSFGWGDYNEQFF

j_gene: TRBJ2-7
v_gene: TRBV25-1
CDR3aa: CASSERDRRGEQYF

j_gene: TRBJ2-1
v_gene: TRBV27
CDR3aa: CASSFLAGHYNEQFF

j_gene: TRBJ2-7
v_gene: TRBV13
CDR3aa: CASSLRFGQVSYEQYF

j_gene: TRBJ1-1
v_gene: TRBV19
CDR3aa: CASSIVLNTEAFF

j_gene: TRBJ2-5
v_gene: TRBV5-4
CDR3aa: CASSLGPLAGGRETQYF

j_gene: TRBJ2-7
v_gene: TRBV28
CDR3aa: CASSFSALGEQYF

j_gene: TRBJ2-5
v_gene: TRBV4-1
CDR3aa: CASSQGWGVQETQYF

j_gene: TRBJ1-1
v_gene: TRBV29-1
CDR3aa: CSVDGAPNTEAFF

j_gene: TRBJ2-2
v_gene: TRBV7-9
CDR3aa: CASSLSENTGELFF

j_gene: TRBJ1-5
v_gene: TRBV7-9
CDR3aa: CASSHTGGGDQPQHF

j_gene: TRBJ2-3
v_gene: TRBV10-1
CDR3aa: CASSESPTSARSTDTQYF

j_gene: TRBJ2-7
v_gene: TRBV2
CDR3aa: CASNSRLGHYEQYF

j_gene: TRBJ2-5
v_gene: TRBV27
CDR3aa: CASGLKETQYF

j_gene: TRBJ2-7
v_gene: TRBV30
CDR3aa: CAWSVGAIYEQYF

j_gene: TRBJ2-5
v_gene: TRBV5-1
CDR3aa: CASSLFGGPTIQETQYF

j_gene: TRBJ2-3
v_gene: TRBV11-2
CDR3aa: CASSLELVVDRTDTQYF